Listed below are T cell receptor beta chains from one sample, sequenced in a study of read filtering for tumor transcriptome and immune sequencing. Each CDR3 protein gets one entry after TCRdb re-called the reads with MiXCR. The table records some 130,000 distinct CDR3 sequences, 13% of them present only once. The source material was a population of CD138-negative cells sorted from bone marrow. The receptors shown here come from a donor aged 40 or over with multiple myeloma. Both conserved end residues are part of each CDR3. The D gene is left open where the match is weak. Part of the rows lack a size; the others show once, few, many or a class for expanded clones.

V gene: TRBV23-1
J gene: TRBJ2-1
D gene: TRBD1
clone size: many
CDR3 protein: CASSHSRGFHNEQFF
CDR3 DNA: TGCGCCAGCAGTCACTCCAGGGGGTTCCACAATGAGCAGTTCTTC

V gene: TRBV30
J gene: TRBJ2-5
D gene: .
clone size: many
CDR3 protein: CAWSADSLETQYF
CDR3 DNA: TGTGCCTGGAGTGCCGACAGTTTGGAGACCCAGTACTTC

V gene: TRBV27
J gene: TRBJ2-3
D gene: TRBD2
clone size: many
CDR3 protein: CASSRAGGTTDTQYF
CDR3 DNA: TGTGCCAGCAGCCGAGCGGGAGGAACCACAGATACGCAGTATTTT

V gene: TRBV5-1
J gene: TRBJ2-1
D gene: TRBD2
clone size: many
CDR3 protein: CASSLYERGEQFF
CDR3 DNA: TGCGCCAGCAGCTTGTACGAGCGGGGCGAGCAGTTCTTC

V gene: TRBV29-1
J gene: TRBJ2-1
D gene: .
clone size: many
CDR3 protein: CSVDGGGSYNEQFF
CDR3 DNA: TGCAGCGTTGACGGCGGAGGCTCCTACAATGAGCAGTTCTTC

V gene: TRBV7-9
J gene: TRBJ2-2
D gene: TRBD1
clone size: many
CDR3 protein: CASSEPSGTGGIGELFF
CDR3 DNA: TGTGCCAGCAGCGAACCCTCCGGGACAGGGGGCATCGGGGAGCTGTTTTTT

V gene: TRBV7-9
J gene: TRBJ2-7
D gene: .
clone size: many
CDR3 protein: CASSIMEGGEQYF
CDR3 DNA: TGTGCCAGCAGTATCATGGAGGGTGGCGAGCAGTACTTC

V gene: TRBV2
J gene: TRBJ2-1
D gene: .
clone size: .
CDR3 protein: CASSEGGGGSTYNEQFF
CDR3 DNA: TGTGCCAGCAGTGAAGGTGGGGGCGGGAGCACCTACAATGAGCAGTTCTTC

V gene: TRBV20-1
J gene: TRBJ1-1
D gene: .
clone size: many
CDR3 protein: CSARVLGGGDTEAFF
CDR3 DNA: TGCAGTGCTAGAGTCCTAGGGGGGGGTGACACTGAAGCTTTCTTT

V gene: TRBV24-1
J gene: TRBJ1-2
D gene: TRBD1
clone size: many
CDR3 protein: CATSDFTGGDGYTF
CDR3 DNA: TGTGCCACCAGTGATTTCACAGGGGGTGATGGCTACACCTTC

V gene: TRBV20-1
J gene: TRBJ2-1
D gene: TRBD2
clone size: many
CDR3 protein: CSARVAGGPDYNEQFF
CDR3 DNA: TGCAGTGCTAGAGTTGCGGGAGGGCCGGATTACAATGAGCAGTTCTTC

V gene: TRBV5-1
J gene: TRBJ2-1
D gene: TRBD2
clone size: many
CDR3 protein: CASSLADPNYNEQFF
CDR3 DNA: TGCGCCAGCAGCCTAGCGGATCCCAATTACAATGAGCAGTTCTTC

V gene: TRBV19
J gene: TRBJ2-1
D gene: TRBD1
clone size: many
CDR3 protein: CASSRTGGSGTNEQFF
CDR3 DNA: TGTGCCAGTAGTCGGACAGGGGGATCGGGTACAAATGAGCAGTTCTTC

V gene: TRBV19
J gene: TRBJ1-5
D gene: TRBD1
clone size: many
CDR3 protein: CASSIGGGGGKSNQPQHF
CDR3 DNA: TGTGCCAGTAGTATTGGGGGAGGGGGCGGAAAGAGCAATCAGCCCCAGCATTTT

V gene: TRBV12-3/TRBV12-4
J gene: TRBJ1-4
D gene: TRBD1
clone size: many
CDR3 protein: CASRVSWGQGAREKLFF
CDR3 DNA: TGTGCCAGCAGAGTCTCCTGGGGTCAGGGGGCCCGGGAAAAACTGTTTTTT

V gene: TRBV12-3/TRBV12-4
J gene: TRBJ1-1
D gene: .
clone size: many
CDR3 protein: CASSLEVGLNTEAFF
CDR3 DNA: TGTGCCAGCAGTTTAGAGGTAGGGCTGAACACTGAAGCTTTCTTT

V gene: TRBV29-1
J gene: TRBJ1-2
D gene: .
clone size: many
CDR3 protein: CSVEFHGSRGYTF
CDR3 DNA: TGCAGCGTTGAATTTCATGGTTCTAGAGGCTACACCTTC

V gene: TRBV6-5
J gene: TRBJ2-7
D gene: .
clone size: many
CDR3 protein: CASSYRSFSSYEQYF
CDR3 DNA: TGTGCCAGCAGTTACCGGAGTTTCAGCTCCTACGAGCAGTACTTC

V gene: TRBV7-9
J gene: TRBJ1-5
D gene: .
clone size: many
CDR3 protein: CASTDSGVGQPQHF
CDR3 DNA: TGTGCCAGCACCGACTCAGGGGTCGGTCAGCCCCAGCATTTT

V gene: TRBV12-3/TRBV12-4
J gene: TRBJ1-3
D gene: .
clone size: .
CDR3 protein: CASSFGPSGNTIYF
CDR3 DNA: TGTGCCAGCAGTTTCGGGCCCTCTGGAAACACCATATATTTT

V gene: TRBV6-2/TRBV6-3
J gene: TRBJ2-5
D gene: .
clone size: many
CDR3 protein: CASSYSWTDLKVRETQYF
CDR3 DNA: TGTGCCAGCAGTTACTCTTGGACAGACCTCAAGGTTCGAGAGACCCAGTACTTC

V gene: TRBV20-1
J gene: TRBJ2-7
D gene: .
clone size: many
CDR3 protein: CSARDRARPSYEQYF
CDR3 DNA: TGCAGTGCTAGAGATAGAGCTAGACCTTCCTACGAGCAGTACTTC

V gene: TRBV24-1
J gene: TRBJ2-2
D gene: TRBD1
clone size: .
CDR3 protein: CATSPDRVNTGELFF
CDR3 DNA: TGTGCCACCAGCCCGGACAGGGTGAACACTGGGGAGCTGTTTTTT

V gene: TRBV20-1
J gene: TRBJ2-7
D gene: .
clone size: many
CDR3 protein: CSASGRGGEQYF
CDR3 DNA: TGCAGTGCTAGCGGGAGAGGGGGCGAGCAGTACTTC

V gene: TRBV7-9
J gene: TRBJ1-1
D gene: .
clone size: many
CDR3 protein: CASSRTGNPEAFF
CDR3 DNA: TGTGCCAGCAGCCGTACAGGGAATCCTGAAGCTTTCTTT

V gene: TRBV2
J gene: TRBJ1-2
D gene: .
clone size: many
CDR3 protein: CARGGPDGYTF
CDR3 DNA: TGTGCCAGGGGGGGACCCGATGGCTACACCTTC

V gene: TRBV27
J gene: TRBJ2-5
D gene: TRBD2
clone size: .
CDR3 protein: CASSPRTSGRARETQYF
CDR3 DNA: TGTGCCAGCAGTCCCCGGACTAGCGGGAGGGCTCGGGAGACCCAGTACTTC

V gene: TRBV20-1
J gene: TRBJ2-1
D gene: .
clone size: many
CDR3 protein: CSVREGASSYNEQFF
CDR3 DNA: TGCAGTGTCAGGGAAGGGGCGAGCTCCTACAATGAGCAGTTCTTC

V gene: TRBV14
J gene: TRBJ1-4
D gene: TRBD1
clone size: many
CDR3 protein: CASSQVGQGSEKLFF
CDR3 DNA: TGTGCCAGCAGCCAAGTGGGACAGGGGAGTGAAAAACTGTTTTTT

V gene: TRBV2
J gene: TRBJ2-2
D gene: TRBD2
clone size: many
CDR3 protein: CASRGLARTGELFF
CDR3 DNA: TGTGCCAGCCGGGGACTAGCGCGCACCGGGGAGCTGTTTTTT

V gene: TRBV2
J gene: TRBJ1-2
D gene: .
clone size: many
CDR3 protein: CASSDRLYGYTF
CDR3 DNA: TGTGCCAGCAGTGACAGGCTCTATGGCTACACCTTC

V gene: TRBV20-1
J gene: TRBJ2-7
D gene: .
clone size: many
CDR3 protein: CSVAASYEQYF
CDR3 DNA: TGCAGTGTGGCGGCCTCCTACGAGCAGTACTTC

V gene: TRBV9
J gene: TRBJ2-1
D gene: TRBD2
clone size: .
CDR3 protein: CASSATGTSGFYNEQFF
CDR3 DNA: TGTGCCAGCAGCGCTACCGGGACTAGCGGGTTTTACAATGAGCAGTTCTTC

V gene: TRBV11-2
J gene: TRBJ2-2
D gene: .
clone size: .
CDR3 protein: CASSLERPSGELFF
CDR3 DNA: TGTGCCAGCAGCTTAGAGCGGCCCTCCGGGGAGCTGTTTTTT

V gene: TRBV5-1
J gene: TRBJ2-1
D gene: TRBD1
clone size: .
CDR3 protein: CASKTGPNEQFF
CDR3 DNA: TGCGCCAGCAAGACAGGGCCCAATGAGCAGTTCTTC

V gene: TRBV18
J gene: TRBJ1-1
D gene: .
clone size: many
CDR3 protein: CASSPQRGQFREAFF
CDR3 DNA: TGTGCCAGCTCCCCCCAAAGAGGACAGTTTAGAGAAGCTTTCTTT

V gene: TRBV7-9
J gene: TRBJ2-1
D gene: TRBD2
clone size: many
CDR3 protein: CASRSGAAYNEQFF
CDR3 DNA: TGTGCCAGCAGAAGCGGGGCGGCCTACAATGAGCAGTTCTTC

V gene: TRBV27
J gene: TRBJ2-5
D gene: TRBD1
clone size: once
CDR3 protein: CASSSTGVRETQYF
CDR3 DNA: TGTGCCAGCAGTTCCACAGGGGTCAGGGAGACCCAGTACTTC